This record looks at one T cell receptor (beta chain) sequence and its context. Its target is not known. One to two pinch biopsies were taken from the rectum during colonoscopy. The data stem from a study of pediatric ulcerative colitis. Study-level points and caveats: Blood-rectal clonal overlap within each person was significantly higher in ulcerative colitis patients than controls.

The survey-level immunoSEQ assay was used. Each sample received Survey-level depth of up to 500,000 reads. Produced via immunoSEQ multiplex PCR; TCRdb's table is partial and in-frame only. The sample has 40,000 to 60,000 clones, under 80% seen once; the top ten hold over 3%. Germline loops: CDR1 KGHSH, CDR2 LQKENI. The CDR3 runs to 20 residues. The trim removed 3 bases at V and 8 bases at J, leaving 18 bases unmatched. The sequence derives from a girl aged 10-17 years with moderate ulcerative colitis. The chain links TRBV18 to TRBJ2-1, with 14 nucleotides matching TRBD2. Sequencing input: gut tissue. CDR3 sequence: CASSPLPGLAGVKGRDEQFF. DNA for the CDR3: TGTGCCAGCTCACCGCTACCGGGACTAGCGGGAGTAAAGGGGAGAGATGAGCAGTTCTTC. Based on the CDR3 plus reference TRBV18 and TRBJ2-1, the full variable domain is NAGVMQNPRHLVRRRGQEARLRCSPMKGHSHVYWYRQLPEEGLKFMVYLQKENIIDESGMPKERFSAEFPKEGPSILRIQQVVRGDSAAYFCASSPLPGLAGVKGRDEQFFGPGTRLTVL.